One sample yielded the 8 T cell receptor beta chains listed below, sequenced in a study of human thymus T cells. TCRdb's table, derived via immunoSEQ multiplex PCR, lists solely in-frame clones and lacks some. The table shows tens of thousands of clones, with 94% occurring only once. The specimen sequenced was blood. Every receptor here comes from a boy under two years old with a congenital heart defect but otherwise immunologically healthy.

V and J are TRBV12-5 and TRBJ2-2; perhaps TRBD2 as D (5 bases). CDR3 size: 14 residues. The V gene lost 3 bases and the J gene lost 8 bases, with 13 bases spanning the gap. CDR1 LGHNT and CDR2 FRNRAP come from the germline V gene. CDR3 amino acids: CASGFSVGGGELFF. CDR3 sequence (DNA): TGTGCTAGTGGTTTTAGCGTCGGTGGTGGGGAGCTGTTTTTT. The full variable domain, rest sourced from reference TRBV12-5 and TRBJ2-2, is DARVTQTPRHKVTEMGQEVTMRCQPILGHNTVFWYRQTMMQGLELLAYFRNRAPLDDSGMPKDRFSAEMPDATLATLKIQPSEPRDSAVYFCASGFSVGGGELFFGEGSRLTVL.

The chain couples TRBV11-3 to TRBJ2-5, with a possible D match to TRBD1 (7 bases). This CDR3 has 16 residues. V lost 3 bases and J lost 5, with 19 bases in between. CDR1 and CDR2 (germline): SGHNT, YENEEA. As DNA, the CDR3 is TGTGCCAGCAGCTTCAGGGGGGCGATTATGGTGGAGACCCAGTACTTC. Protein product: CASSFRGAIMVETQYF.

The rearrangement links TRBV2 to TRBJ2-3; either TRBD1 or TRBD2 may supply D (5 bases each). CDR3 length: 11 residues. Trimming removed 6 bases at V and 6 bases at J, with 7 bases between. CDR1 is SNHLY and CDR2 is FYNNEI in the germline V gene. In DNA form, the CDR3 reads TGTGCCAGCAGCTGGGGGGATACGCAGTATTTT. It specifies CASSWGDTQYF.

Concerning this clone itself: One end of the junction fails to match germline, which may point to a read error. Other DNA sequences within the sample encode an identical CDR3. The chain combines TRBV7-9 with TRBJ2-7; a weak D match, TRBD2 (6 bases). The CDR3 is 12 amino acids. CDR1 and CDR2 (germline): SEHNR, FQNEAQ (reference sequence). As DNA, the CDR3 is TGTGCCAGCAGCCTAGCGCCTGAAGAGTTCTACTTC. This encodes CASSLAPEEFYF.

This chain uses TRBV30 with TRBJ1-2, with D perhaps matching TRBD1 (5 bases). From germline, CDR1 is GTSNPN and CDR2 SVGIG (reference sequence). V gave up 3 bases and J gave up 3 bases, with 11 bases separating them. This CDR3 spans 13 amino acids. This chain's CDR3 is CAWSLDSDYGYTF. CDR3 nucleotides: TGTGCCTGGAGCCTCGACAGTGACTATGGCTACACCTTC.

The chain is built from TRBV10-3 and TRBJ1-2; D ambiguous. CDR1 and CDR2 from the germline V gene are ENHRY and SYGVKD. The CDR3 consists of 13 residues. Trimming removed 4 bases at V and 1 base at J, with 7 bases between. The CDR3 sequence: CAISGNSNYGYTF. The CDR3 nucleotides read TGTGCCATCAGTGGCAACAGTAACTATGGCTACACCTTC.

V and J are TRBV2 and TRBJ1-2; no clear D. The CDR3 consists of 12 residues. In germline, CDR1 is SNHLY, CDR2 FYNNEI. V was trimmed by 7 bases and J by 4 bases, leaving 10 bases between them. The CDR3 DNA is TGTGCCAGCATTACGGGCAGCTATGGCTACACCTTC. Residues: CASITGSYGYTF.

This chain uses TRBV28 with TRBJ2-2, with a tentative D call TRBD1 (6 bases). CDR3 length equals 17 residues. V lost 3 bases and J lost 1, with 15 bases in between. Germline CDR1 MDHEN, CDR2 SYDVKM. Here the CDR3 reads CASSLSQGFGNTGELFF. In DNA form, the CDR3 reads TGTGCCAGCAGTTTGAGTCAGGGGTTCGGGAACACCGGGGAGCTGTTTTTT.